A single sample gave rise to the 20 T cell receptor beta chains below, sequenced in a study of T cells in localized non-small cell lung cancer. Here immunoSEQ multiplex PCR was the method, and the copy in TCRdb shows in-frame clones only, minus some. Found here are 30,000 to 35,000 clones, almost 90% of them singletons; the top ten hold 4.2%. Material: peripheral blood, obtained before any cancer treatment. Receptors were obtained from a woman aged 35-75 years with stage I lung adenocarcinoma.

The V gene is TRBV7-6, the J gene TRBJ2-4, with 11 bases identical to TRBD2. V lost 5 bases and J lost 5; bases outside the gene matches: 8. The CDR3 spans 16 residues. In germline, CDR1 is SGHVS, CDR2 FNYEAQ. The CDR3 nucleotides read TGTGCCAGCAGCCCCCAGGGACTAGCGGCACAAAACATTCAGTACTTC. Its protein is CASSPQGLAAQNIQYF.

This chain links TRBV30 with TRBJ1-5; no firm D call. This CDR3 region has 13 residues. V shed 5 bases and J shed 6 bases, with 14 bases lying between them. The germline V gene encodes CDR1 GTSNPN and CDR2 SVGIG (reference sequence). CDR3 DNA: TGTGCCTGGTCACCCGACTACCGTCAGCCCCAGCATTTT. Translating it yields CAWSPDYRQPQHF. Based on the CDR3 plus reference TRBV30 and TRBJ1-5, the full variable domain is SQTIHQWPATLVQPVGSPLSLECTVEGTSNPNLYWYRQAAGRGLQLLFYSVGIGQISSEVPQNLSASRPQDRQFILSSKKLLLSDSGFYLCAWSPDYRQPQHFGDGTRLSIL.

The V gene is TRBV11-3, the J gene TRBJ1-1; 9 nucleotides align to TRBD1. The CDR3 consists of 14 residues. Germline V gene sequence: CDR1 SGHNT, CDR2 YENEEA. The trim removed 7 bases at V and 4 bases at J, leaving 7 bases unmatched. Written as DNA, the CDR3 is TGTGCCAGCAAAGGGGGACAGGGAAGCACTGAAGCTTTCTTT. This codes for CASKGGQGSTEAFF.

The chain is built from TRBV7-3 and TRBJ2-1; 10 positions match TRBD2. V shed 5 bases and J 8 bases; nucleotides not matched to a gene: 9. The CDR3 length is 15 residues. The germline gives CDR1 SGHTA, CDR2 FQGTGA. The CDR3 coding sequence is TGTGCCAGCAGCCAGTACGGGACTAGCGACCATGAGCAGTTCTTC. Amino acids: CASSQYGTSDHEQFF. The full variable domain, with the rest looked up from reference TRBV7-3 and TRBJ2-1, is GAGVSQTPSNKVTEKGKYVELRCDPISGHTALYWYRQSLGQGPEFLIYFQGTGAADDSGLPNDRFFAVRPEGSVSTLKIQRTERGDSAVYLCASSQYGTSDHEQFFGPGTRLTVL.

The CDR3, as DNA: TGTGCCAGCAGCTATGGACAGGATCGTTCACCCCTCCACTTT. Amino acids: CASSYGQDRSPLHF. This chain links TRBV6-5 with TRBJ1-6, with 7 nucleotides matching TRBD1. The V gene end was trimmed by 6 bases and the J gene end by 9 bases; junction bases not matched to a gene: 8. The CDR3 extends over 14 amino acids. Germline CDR1 MNHEY, CDR2 SVGAGI.

The J gene is TRBJ2-3, the V gene TRBV7-6; D unresolved. This CDR3 comprises 12 residues. Germline V gives CDR1 SGHVS, CDR2 FNYEAQ. V was pared by 1 base and J by 4 bases, with 3 bases between. Here the CDR3 reads CASSLGADTQYF. The CDR3 DNA follows: TGTGCCAGCAGCTTAGGTGCAGATACGCAGTATTTT. The whole variable domain, remainder taken from reference TRBV7-6 and TRBJ2-3, is GAGVSQSPRYKVTKRGQDVALRCDPISGHVSLYWYRQALGQGPEFLTYFNYEAQQDKSGLPNDRFSAERPEGSISTLTIQRTEQRDSAMYRCASSLGADTQYFGPGTRLTVL.

This chain's CDR3 is CASSLVAVSTDTQYF. The CDR3 DNA reads as TGTGCCAGCAGCTTAGTTGCGGTTAGCACAGATACGCAGTATTTT. The chain employs TRBV7-2 and TRBJ2-3; D remains unclear. Trimming shortened V by 1 base and J by 0 bases, and 8 bases separated the two germline ends. Germline V gene data show CDR1 as SGHTA and CDR2 as FQGNSA. The CDR3 is 15 amino acids.

The V gene is TRBV4-2, the J gene TRBJ2-7, with 8 bases aligning to TRBD2. This CDR3 spans 16 amino acids. Trimming cost V 3 bases and J 5 bases; bases outside gene matches: 12. Germline V lookup: CDR1 LGHNA, CDR2 YNFKEQ. CDR3 region: CASSQTLAAEGDEQYF. CDR3 nucleotides: TGTGCCAGCAGCCAGACACTAGCGGCAGAGGGTGACGAGCAGTACTTC.

This chain connects TRBV7-3 to TRBJ2-1; TRBD1 or TRBD2 may be the D gene (5 bases each). The V end was cut by 8 bases, the J end by 3 bases, with 11 bases between. Germline V gene sequence: CDR1 SGHTA, CDR2 FQGTGA. The CDR3 length is 13 residues. CDR3 DNA: TGTGCCAGCGGGACCGACAGCTACAATGAGCAGTTCTTC. Residues: CASGTDSYNEQFF.

V is TRBV11-3 and J is TRBJ1-1, with no clear D. The CDR3 sequence is 13 residues long. CDR1 is SGHNT and CDR2 is YENEEA in the germline V gene. V gave up 6 bases and J gave up 2 bases, with 10 bases separating them. The CDR3 DNA sequence: TGTGCCAGCAGACTCTTAGTTAACACTGAAGCTTTCTTT. Translation gives CASRLLVNTEAFF.

The rearrangement joins TRBV19 to TRBJ2-1; TRBD2 is a possible D gene (7 bases). Trimming took 8 bases from V and 2 from J, leaving 13 bases between them. Per the germline V gene, CDR1 is LNHDA and CDR2 is SQIVND (reference sequence). CDR3 length: 14 amino acids. The CDR3 region has the DNA TGTGCCAGTTATTCCGGGGGGCCCTACAATGAGCAGTTCTTC. Translation gives CASYSGGPYNEQFF.

The chain links TRBV7-9 to TRBJ2-2, with D uncertain. V was cut by 3 bases and J by 4 bases, with 9 bases left in between. The CDR3 totals 14 residues. Germline V gene data show CDR1 as SEHNR and CDR2 as FQNEAQ (reference sequence). The CDR3 coding sequence is TGTGCCAGCAGCTTTTCAGGTCCCACCGGGGAGCTGTTTTTT. Its protein product is CASSFSGPTGELFF.

This chain uses TRBV7-9 with TRBJ1-4, with D maybe TRBD1 (6 bases). V lost 6 bases to trimming and J lost 0 bases, with 17 bases between them. Germline CDR1 is SEHNR and CDR2 is FQNEAQ (reference sequence). CDR3 length: 17 residues. This CDR3 is CASSSGQSSPTNEKLFF. CDR3 sequence (DNA): TGTGCCAGCAGTTCGGGACAAAGTTCGCCAACTAATGAAAAACTGTTTTTT.

The chain links TRBV18 to TRBJ2-2; 10 bases are shared with TRBD1. The CDR3 has 15 residues. Germline lookup yields CDR1 KGHSH and CDR2 LQKENI. Trimming at V came to 4 bases and at J to 5 bases, leaving 4 bases not matched to a gene. The CDR3 bases are TGTGCCAGCTCACGCAGGGACAGGGGAACCGGGGAGCTGTTTTTT. It translates to CASSRRDRGTGELFF.

The gene calls are TRBV7-3 and TRBJ1-3; no clear D gene. The V gene's germline CDR1 is SGHTA and CDR2 FQGTGA. The CDR3 is 15 amino acids. V was pared by 5 bases and J by 0 bases, with 11 bases between. In DNA form, the CDR3 reads TGTGCCAGCAGCCAAGATACCAGCTCTGGAAACACCATATATTTT. Translating it yields CASSQDTSSGNTIYF.

This clone was seen once. The chain has TRBV10-1 and TRBJ2-3, with TRBD2 identical over 15 bases. CDR3 size: 19 residues. With 6 bases clipped from V and 3 bases from J, the junction kept 13 bases outside the gene matches. Germline V gene data show CDR1 as WNHNN and CDR2 as SYGVQD (reference sequence). CDR3 nucleotide sequence: TGCGCCAGCAGCCCCATCCCGGGACTAGCGGGGGGCCTGACAGATACGCAGTATTTT. This codes for CASSPIPGLAGGLTDTQYF.

The chain uses TRBV6-6 and TRBJ1-3; TRBD1 might be the D (6 bases). This CDR3 is 15 amino acids long. Germline CDR1 MNHNY, CDR2 SVGAGI (reference sequence). Trimming cost V 5 bases and J 0 bases, with 11 bases left between them. CDR3 region: CASSREGDSGNTIYF. CDR3 sequence (DNA): TGTGCCAGCAGTCGAGAGGGGGACTCTGGAAACACCATATATTTT.

CDR3 sequence: CASSKPSVGEAFF. In DNA form, the CDR3 reads TGTGCCAGTAGCAAACCCTCAGTAGGGGAAGCTTTCTTT. The gene calls are TRBV19 and TRBJ1-1; D call uncertain. Germline CDR1 is LNHDA and CDR2 is SQIVND (reference sequence). Trimming left V 6 bases short and J 8 bases short, with 16 bases between. CDR3 length equals 13 residues.

The chain employs TRBV7-8 and TRBJ2-7, with 13 bases fitting TRBD2. After removal of 5 bases from V and 6 bases from J, the junction contained 4 bases not matched to a gene. CDR1 and CDR2 (germline): SGHVS, FQNEAQ. The CDR3 spans 14 residues. DNA of the CDR3: TGTGCCAGCAGCGCGGGACTAGCGGGGTTCGAGCAGTACTTC. It is translated as CASSAGLAGFEQYF. Looking up the rest from reference TRBV7-8 and TRBJ2-7 gives the full variable domain: GAGVSQSPRYKVAKRGQDVALRCDPISGHVSLFWYQQALGQGPEFLTYFQNEAQLDKSGLPSDRFFAERPEGSVSTLKIQRTQQEDSAVYLCASSAGLAGFEQYFGPGTRLTVT.

The V gene is TRBV5-5, the J gene TRBJ2-7, with D possibly TRBD1 on 6 matching bases. Germline loops: CDR1 SGHKS, CDR2 YYEKEE (reference sequence). V gave up 3 bases and J gave up 3 bases, with 16 bases separating them. CDR3 length: 15 amino acids. Here the CDR3 DNA reads TGTGCCAGCAGCTCTTGGACAGCGACAAGCTACGAGCAGTACTTC. Protein product: CASSSWTATSYEQYF.